These 25 T cell receptor beta chains share one sample of origin, sequenced in a study of spatial heterogeneity in lung cancer. Noted time point: sample taken at primary tumor resection. Whole RNA from tumor, nontumor lung or frozen PBMC was sequenced unsorted. A single record per CDR3 protein comes from TCRdb applying MiXCR to the 5' RACE reads. Of about 36,000 distinct CDR3 sequences in the sample, around 5.2% are singletons; the top ten hold less than 35%. The input for sequencing was PBMCs, taken at surgery. The receptors originated from a female donor with early-stage non-small cell lung cancer.

The rearrangement joins TRBV27 to TRBJ2-5; 11 positions agree with TRBD2. Trimming took 4 bases from V and 5 from J; bases not matched to a gene: 3. The CDR3 is 14 amino acids. CDR1 and CDR2 from the germline V gene are MNHEY and SMNVEV (reference sequence). CDR3 nucleotides: TGTGCCAGCAGTTACCTAGCGGGAGGTGAGACCCAGTACTTC. This translates into CASSYLAGGETQYF.

This chain joins TRBV20-1 and TRBJ2-1, with 9 nucleotides matching TRBD2. Trimming cost V 5 bases and J 7 bases; bases outside gene matches: 15. Germline V CDR1 and CDR2: DFQATT, SNEGSKA (reference sequence). CDR3 length: 16 residues. CDR3 in amino acids: CSAEPLLAGTLNEQFF. The CDR3, as DNA: TGCAGTGCTGAACCCCTACTAGCGGGTACTTTGAATGAGCAGTTCTTC.

This clonotype was counted at least ten times. The J gene is TRBJ2-7, the V gene TRBV29-1; D is perhaps TRBD1 (6 bases). The CDR3 contains 13 residues. Germline CDR1 is SQVTM and CDR2 is ANQGSEA. The ends were cut back, 5 bases at V and 0 bases at J, with 11 bases in the middle. In DNA, the CDR3 is TGCAGCGTTTCCGGACAGTTCTCCTACGAGCAGTACTTC. Translating gives CSVSGQFSYEQYF.

This clonotype was counted ten times or more. The chain couples TRBV6-1 to TRBJ2-7, with D maybe TRBD1 (6 bases). The CDR3 covers 14 residues. V lost 6 bases to trimming and J lost 0 bases, with 12 bases between them. CDR1 is MNHNS and CDR2 is SASEGT in the germline V gene. CDR3 in amino acids: CASRRRQVSYEQYF. The CDR3, as DNA: TGTGCCAGCAGGCGTCGACAGGTCTCCTACGAGCAGTACTTC.

This clonotype came up a few times. The chain joins TRBV5-4 to TRBJ2-4; D is ambiguous. Looked up from germline, CDR1 is SGHNT and CDR2 is YYREEE (reference sequence). The CDR3 contains 14 residues. Trimming cost V 2 bases and J 0 bases, with 6 bases left between them. The CDR3 loop reads CASSFFLAKNIQYF. In DNA, the CDR3 is TGTGCCAGCAGCTTCTTCCTAGCCAAAAACATTCAGTACTTC.

This clonotype was detected ten times or more. The chain couples TRBV12-3 or TRBV12-4 to TRBJ1-2; D remains unclear. The CDR3 covers 13 residues. The V and J ends lost 2 bases and 2 bases respectively, with 6 bases between them. The CDR3 sequence: CASSLQVNYGYTF. Written as DNA, the CDR3 is TGTGCCAGCAGTTTACAGGTCAACTATGGCTACACCTTC.

This clonotype was picked up many times. The V call is TRBV6-2 or TRBV6-3, the J call TRBJ2-7; D unresolved. This CDR3 has 11 amino acids. CDR1 MNHEY and CDR2 SVGEGT come from the germline V gene. V was trimmed by 2 bases and J by 5 bases, leaving 4 bases between them. The CDR3 spells CASSYMDEQYF. The CDR3 DNA reads as TGTGCCAGCAGTTACATGGACGAGCAGTACTTC.

This clonotype was seen more than once but under ten times. CDR3 nucleotides: TGTGCCAGCAGCTTACCGGGGGGTACGCAGTATTTT. Its protein is CASSLPGGTQYF. The chain recombines TRBV7-2 with TRBJ2-3, with 7 bases that match TRBD2. Losses at the gene ends were 2 bases for V and 8 bases for J; bases not matched to a gene: 1. The CDR3 totals 12 residues. Germline CDR1 reads SGHTA; CDR2 reads FQGNSA.

This clonotype was counted ten times or more. V is TRBV12-3 or TRBV12-4 and J is TRBJ2-2; D gene unclear. V gave up 5 bases and J gave up 1 base, with 14 bases separating them. CDR3 size: 16 residues. The CDR3 bases are TGTGCCAGCAGTGGTGGCGCGGTCATGAACACCGGGGAGCTGTTTTTT. This codes for CASSGGAVMNTGELFF.

CDR3 DNA: TGCGCCAGCAGCTTTACTCCCGTAGCGGGATCTGAGCAGTTCTTC. Its protein product is CASSFTPVAGSEQFF. The chain has TRBV5-1 and TRBJ2-1; 8 bases are shared with TRBD2. Germline loops: CDR1 SGHRS, CDR2 YFSETQ. CDR3 size: 15 residues. V lost 2 bases and J lost 9; bases outside the gene matches: 10.

This clonotype was observed a handful of times. The chain is built from TRBV12-3 or TRBV12-4 and TRBJ1-2; D is unresolved. The V end was cut by 2 bases, the J end by 8 bases, with 9 bases between. The CDR3 has 12 residues. The CDR3 region is CASSLSAGGYTF. Here the CDR3 DNA reads TGTGCCAGCAGTTTATCCGCAGGAGGCTACACCTTC.

This clonotype was detected only a few times. The V and J genes are TRBV7-2 and TRBJ1-1; 7 nucleotides align to TRBD1. Germline-derived CDR1 and CDR2 are SGHTA and FQGNSA. The V segment lost 5 bases and the J segment 5 bases; nucleotides outside the gene matches: 8. The CDR3 spans 14 residues. Here the CDR3 DNA reads TGTGCCAGCAGCCAGCCTGACAGGGTTACTGAAGCTTTCTTT. Protein product: CASSQPDRVTEAFF. Full variable domain (rest looked up from reference TRBV7-2 and TRBJ1-1): GAGVSQSPSNKVTEKGKDVELRCDPISGHTALYWYRQSLGQGLEFLIYFQGNSAPDKSGLPSDRFSAERTGGSVSTLTIQRTQQEDSAVYLCASSQPDRVTEAFFGQGTRLTVV.

The J gene is TRBJ2-2, the V gene TRBV5-1; D unresolved. The V gene's germline CDR1 is SGHRS and CDR2 YFSETQ. The CDR3 is 15 amino acids. Trimming removed 4 bases at V and 0 bases at J, with 10 bases between. The CDR3 spells CASSRADPNTGELFF. In nucleotides, the CDR3 is TGCGCCAGCAGCAGAGCCGACCCGAACACCGGGGAGCTGTTTTTT.

The table lists this clonotype with many counts. This sequence joins TRBV5-1 and TRBJ2-1; D is uncertain. CDR3 size: 16 residues. CDR1 and CDR2 (germline): SGHRS, YFSETQ. V was shortened by 0 bases and J by 0 bases, with 10 bases between the two germline ends. CDR3 region: CASSLVRILSYNEQFF. CDR3 DNA sequence: TGCGCCAGCAGCTTGGTAAGGATACTCTCCTACAATGAGCAGTTCTTC.

This clonotype was recorded at least ten times. The chain carries TRBV2 and TRBJ1-5, with unresolved D. Germline V CDR1 and CDR2: SNHLY, FYNNEI. This CDR3 comprises 13 residues. V was trimmed by 4 bases and J by 2 bases, leaving 6 bases between them. This chain's CDR3 is CASSGAGNQPQHF. The CDR3 bases are TGTGCCAGCAGTGGTGCTGGCAATCAGCCCCAGCATTTT.

This clonotype was detected ten times or more. The V gene is TRBV11-2, the J gene TRBJ2-3; D not certain. The CDR3 sequence is 14 residues long. CDR1 is SGHAT, CDR2 FQNNGV, per germline. V was cut by 7 bases and J by 0 bases, with 11 bases left in between. CDR3: CASTPTLSTDTQYF. The CDR3 DNA reads TGTGCCAGCACCCCCACCCTAAGCACAGATACGCAGTATTTT.

This clonotype was seen many times. The gene calls are TRBV2 and TRBJ1-5; D uncertain. V was trimmed by 5 bases and J by 7 bases, leaving 12 bases between them. From germline, CDR1 is SNHLY and CDR2 FYNNEI. CDR3 length: 13 residues. As DNA, the CDR3 is TGTGCCAGCAGTCCCGAACTTGAGCAGCCCCAGCATTTT. This codes for CASSPELEQPQHF. Looking up the rest from reference TRBV2 and TRBJ1-5 gives the full variable domain: EPEVTQTPSHQVTQMGQEVILRCVPISNHLYFYWYRQILGQKVEFLVSFYNNEISEKSEIFDDQFSVERPDGSNFTLKIRSTKLEDSAMYFCASSPELEQPQHFGDGTRLSIL.

This clonotype was detected ten times or more. The CDR3 sequence is CATSRGAFLETQYF. The CDR3 coding sequence is TGTGCCACCAGCCGGGGGGCATTTCTGGAGACCCAGTACTTC. V is TRBV15 and J is TRBJ2-5; D might be TRBD2 (7 bases). Trimming removed 5 bases from V and 5 bases from J, with 15 bases in between. The V gene's germline CDR1 is LNHNV and CDR2 YYDKDF (reference sequence). The CDR3 spans 14 residues.

This clonotype showed up just a few times. V gene TRBV10-3 combines with J gene TRBJ1-2, with 7 bases aligning to TRBD1. The germline gives CDR1 ENHRY, CDR2 SYGVKD. The CDR3 loop spans 13 amino acids. V lost 10 bases, J lost 4 bases, and 9 bases stayed unmatched. The CDR3 DNA reads as TGTGCCAAATCCCAGGGGGTTGGCTATGGCTACACCTTC. Its translation is CAKSQGVGYGYTF.

This clonotype was seen at least ten times. The chain uses TRBV6-5 and TRBJ2-2; D gene ambiguous. V was clipped by 6 bases and J by 4 bases, with 21 bases between them. The germline V gene has CDR1 MNHEY and CDR2 SVGAGI. CDR3 size: 17 residues. The CDR3 spells CASRSTRRRPGTGELFF. The DNA for the CDR3 is TGTGCCAGCAGGTCAACCCGACGGCGGCCCGGCACCGGGGAGCTGTTTTTT.

This clonotype showed up many times. The V and J genes are TRBV6-5 and TRBJ2-7; D remains ambiguous. V lost 0 bases, J lost 2 bases, and 8 bases lay in between. The CDR3 covers 14 residues. Germline lookup yields CDR1 MNHEY and CDR2 SVGAGI. CDR3 nucleotide sequence: TGTGCCAGCAGTTACTCTAGAACAGCCTACGAGCAGTACTTC. Its protein product is CASSYSRTAYEQYF.

This clonotype has a count of ten or more. The V gene is TRBV27, the J gene TRBJ2-1, with D possibly being TRBD1 (6 bases). The ends were cut back, 4 bases at V and 3 bases at J, with 13 bases in the middle. The CDR3 has 15 amino acids. CDR1 is MNHEY, CDR2 SMNVEV, per germline (reference sequence). In DNA form, the CDR3 reads TGTGCCAGCAGTTCTGGAAACAGGGACTACAATGAGCAGTTCTTC. It is translated as CASSSGNRDYNEQFF.

This clonotype has just a few counts. The chain recombines TRBV12-3 or TRBV12-4 with TRBJ2-1, with TRBD2 matching over 8 bases. V was pared by 3 bases and J by 6 bases, with 4 bases of the junction left unmatched. The CDR3 spans 14 residues. The CDR3 DNA reads TGTGCCAGCAGTTTTGCGGGAGGTATCAATGAGCAGTTCTTC. Its translation is CASSFAGGINEQFF.

This clonotype is medium-sized within its sample. V and J are TRBV10-2 and TRBJ2-7, with TRBD2 as a possible D gene (6 bases). This CDR3 has 16 amino acids. V was pared by 7 bases and J by 2 bases, with 21 bases between. CDR1 WSHSY and CDR2 SAAADI come from the germline V gene. CDR3 residues: CASTGYAGTAAYEQYF. CDR3 DNA: TGCGCCAGCACGGGCTACGCGGGGACCGCAGCCTACGAGCAGTACTTC.

This clonotype was seen repeatedly, ten times or more. V gene TRBV5-1 combines with J gene TRBJ2-1; TRBD2 agrees at 12 bases. After removal of 0 bases from V and 9 bases from J, the junction contained 10 bases not matched to a gene. Germline V gives CDR1 SGHRS, CDR2 YFSETQ. This CDR3 has 17 amino acids. The CDR3 spells CASSLEASGRGITEQFF. CDR3 nucleotides: TGCGCCAGCAGCTTGGAGGCTAGCGGGAGGGGAATCACTGAGCAGTTCTTC.